This TCR beta chain was observed in a study of cytomegalovirus exposure and HLA in healthy donors. Whole-study results and caveats: In an earlier analysis, productive rearrangement rates for most beta V segments clustered near 87% or 30%. In a later analysis, several top co-occurrence clusters appeared linked to parvovirus B19, influenza, CMV and Epstein-Barr virus.

CDR3 size: 16 residues. Germline CDR1 reads MNHNS; CDR2 reads SASEGT. The V and J ends lost 3 bases and 5 bases, in that order; junction bases with no gene match: 5. This clone appeared a few times. Antigen specificity is unknown. It was with 60 Vbeta and 13 Jbeta primers that the PCR ran. The protocol was immunoSEQ multiplex PCR, while the TCRdb copy is restricted to in-frame clones and leaves out a portion. The sample shows some 140,000 clones, around 80% of them seen only once. The clonotype comes from a man between 25 and 39 years old in good health and CMV-seronegative. Sequencing used PBMCs. The chain recombines TRBV6-1 with TRBJ1-5, with TRBD1 matching 12 bases. DNA for the CDR3: TGTGCCAGCAGTGACGGAGGGACAGGGGGCCATCAGCCCCAGCATTTT. The encoded protein is CASSDGGTGGHQPQHF.